This T cell receptor (beta chain) was captured in a study of T cells in Graves' hyperthyroidism and ophthalmopathy. This clonotype was seen a handful of times. What it binds is not known. The CDR3 extends over 14 amino acids. The V end lost 8 bases, the J end lost 4 bases, and 17 bases lay between the germline ends. Germline loops: CDR1 MNHNS, CDR2 SASEGT. Study-wide results and caveats: The blood repertoire included most of the expanded thyroid clonotypes above 0.001.

The diagnoses drew upon clinical symptoms, serum thyroxine and TRAb, thyroid ultrasound and orbital computed tomography. Amplification of TCR beta CDR3 regions used RNA as the template. An initial round of RT-PCR targeting the TCR CDR3 relied on the HTBI primer set. TCRdb processed the multiplex PCR reads anew with MiXCR; each CDR3 protein has one entry. The table includes roughly 740,000 distinct CDR3 sequences, 15% to 20% detected once. The receptor comes from a man younger than 35 with Graves' hyperthyroidism. Specimen: blood. The rearrangement links TRBV6-1 to TRBJ2-5; no definite D call. The CDR3 coding sequence is TGTGCCAGCTCTAAATCCCCCTCGGGAGAGACCCAGTACTTC. Its protein product is CASSKSPSGETQYF.